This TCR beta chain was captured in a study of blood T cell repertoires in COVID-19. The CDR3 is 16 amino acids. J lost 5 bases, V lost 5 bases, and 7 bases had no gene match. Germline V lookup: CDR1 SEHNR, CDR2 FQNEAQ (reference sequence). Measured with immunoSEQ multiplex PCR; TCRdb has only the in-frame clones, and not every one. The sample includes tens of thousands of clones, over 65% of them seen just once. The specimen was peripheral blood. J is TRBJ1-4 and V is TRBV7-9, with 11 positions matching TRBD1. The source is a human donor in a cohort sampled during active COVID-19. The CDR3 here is CASSARGTGGNEKLFF. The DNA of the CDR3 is TGTGCCAGCAGCGCCAGGGGGACAGGGGGGAATGAAAAACTGTTTTTT.